This TCR beta chain was observed in a study of T cells and Merkel cell carcinoma outcomes (dated by TCRdb to 2020 to 2021). In terms of the full investigation: The tumor T-cell repertoire, together with T-cell density, was examined as a predictor of clinical outcome in patients with Merkel cell carcinoma. Here is what the overall study found, with its caveats: The combination of T-cell repertoire features and T-cell density was reported to predict clinical outcomes in patients with Merkel cell carcinoma.

The samples were taken from patients with Merkel cell carcinoma. Regarding this clone: Its binding antigen is unknown. Base quality data are lacking; no much larger clone is found one base away.

Receptors were amplified or captured by the immunoSEQ multiplex PCR assay. TCRdb took this table from immuneACCESS and kept in-frame rearrangements with V and J called. Such tables lack part of the clones; where checked against another copy, unresolved V genes explain under half of the gap, and the rest is unexplained. The sample table lists about 19,000 clones, approximately 80% of them with a count of one. Approximately 2.8% of the sample comes from the top ten. The TCR originated in a human donor with Merkel cell carcinoma. Sequencing was carried out using tumor tissue from Merkel cell carcinoma.

CDR3 protein: CASSDGGPNTIYF. In nucleotide form, the sequence is TGTGCCAGCAGCGATGGAGGACCAAACACCATATATTTT. In this chain, TRBV11-2 is recombined with TRBJ1-3, with the D gene uncertain. CDR1 and CDR2, looked up from the germline V gene, are SGHAT and FQNNGV. V sheds 5 bases and J sheds 6 bases, leaving 11 bases between their ends. Including cysteine and phenylalanine, the CDR3 has 13 amino acids. Only CDR3 DNA is held: 39 bases, read in frame from base 1.